This T cell receptor (beta chain) was profiled in a study of PD-1 blockade in classical Hodgkin lymphoma. General study results and limits: Unlike CD8+ TCR diversity, which did not rise significantly by C4D1, CD4+ TCR diversity did. Complete responders matched newly diagnosed patients in baseline diversity.

After autologous stem cell transplantation all patients relapsed, and prior brentuximab vedotin exposure differed between cohorts. Best responses included complete response and partial response; otherwise, the best response was progressive disease. Germline V gene sequence: CDR1 GTSNPN, CDR2 SVGIG (reference sequence). This CDR3 has 13 amino acids. V dropped 8 bases and J dropped 2; count of bases not matched to a gene: 5. Clones were read by immunoSEQ multiplex PCR, and TCRdb kept only the in-frame ones, dropping some. The table records tens of thousands of clones, roughly 80% of them present only once. This clone was counted a single time. The antigen is not known.

This specimen was peripheral blood mononuclear cells (PBMCs), taken at baseline. This chain uses TRBV30 with TRBJ2-7; 11 bases are shared with TRBD1. This clonotype originated in a human donor with classical Hodgkin lymphoma. The CDR3 reads CAGGQGAPYEQYF. DNA of the CDR3: TGTGCCGGAGGACAGGGGGCACCCTACGAGCAGTACTTC.